This T cell receptor beta chain derives from a study of T cell repertoires in cytomegalovirus infection. Study-level results: The study found HLA-C-restricted CMV-specific TCR beta clonotypes dominating the ex vivo response.

As for this clonotype: Its cognate antigen is unknown.

The CDR3 has 12 amino acids. Germline V CDR1 and CDR2: ENHRY, SYGVKD. V dropped 4 bases and J dropped 9 bases, with 7 bases sitting between them. A single record per CDR3 protein comes from TCRdb applying MiXCR to the reads. The sample has 630,000 or so distinct CDR3 sequences, roughly 24% seen once. The TCR sequence derives from a human donor in good health (CMV status not recorded). Some clones in this sample may be carry-over from other donors' samples. Sequencing input: CD8+ T cells from PBMCs. V and J are TRBV10-3 and TRBJ1-6; weak D call: TRBD1 (5 bases). The DNA of the CDR3 is TGTGCCATCAGTGGGGGGACTTCACCCCTCCACTTT. Its translation is CAISGGTSPLHF.